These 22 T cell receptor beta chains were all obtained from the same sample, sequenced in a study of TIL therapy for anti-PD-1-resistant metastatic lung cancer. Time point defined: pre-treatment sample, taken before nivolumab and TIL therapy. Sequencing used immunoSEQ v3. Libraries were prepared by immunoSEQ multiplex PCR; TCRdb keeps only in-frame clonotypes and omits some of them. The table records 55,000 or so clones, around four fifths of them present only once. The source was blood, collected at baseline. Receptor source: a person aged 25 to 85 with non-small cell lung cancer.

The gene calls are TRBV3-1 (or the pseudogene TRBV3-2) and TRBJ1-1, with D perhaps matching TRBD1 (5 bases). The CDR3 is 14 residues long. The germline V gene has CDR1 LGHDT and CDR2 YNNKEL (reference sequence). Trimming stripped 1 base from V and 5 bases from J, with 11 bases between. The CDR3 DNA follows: TGTGCCAGCAGCCAAGGTCACGGGGGGACTGAAGCTTTCTTT. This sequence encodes CASSQGHGGTEAFF.

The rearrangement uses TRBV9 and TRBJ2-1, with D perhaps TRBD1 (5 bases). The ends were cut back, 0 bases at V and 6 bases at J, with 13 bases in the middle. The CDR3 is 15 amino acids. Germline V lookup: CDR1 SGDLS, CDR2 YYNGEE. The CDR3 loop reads CASSVVPGFSNEQFF. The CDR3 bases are TGTGCCAGCAGCGTAGTCCCAGGGTTTAGCAATGAGCAGTTCTTC.

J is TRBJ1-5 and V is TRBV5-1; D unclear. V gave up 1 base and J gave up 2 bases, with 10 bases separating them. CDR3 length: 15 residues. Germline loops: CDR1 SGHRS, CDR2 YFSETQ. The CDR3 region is CASSLQGRGNQPQHF. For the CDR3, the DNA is TGCGCCAGCAGCTTGCAAGGACGGGGCAATCAGCCCCAGCATTTT.

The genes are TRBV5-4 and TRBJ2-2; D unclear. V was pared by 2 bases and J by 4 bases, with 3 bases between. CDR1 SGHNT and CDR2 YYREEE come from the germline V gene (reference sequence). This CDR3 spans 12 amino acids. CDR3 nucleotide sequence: TGTGCCAGCAGCTTTCGCACCGGGGAGCTGTTTTTT. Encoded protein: CASSFRTGELFF.

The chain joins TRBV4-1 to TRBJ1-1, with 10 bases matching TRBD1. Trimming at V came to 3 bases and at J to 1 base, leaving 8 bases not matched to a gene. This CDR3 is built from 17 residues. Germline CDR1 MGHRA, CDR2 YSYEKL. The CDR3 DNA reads TGCGCCAGCAGCCACAGAAGACAGGGGGCTGCGAACACTGAAGCTTTCTTT. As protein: CASSHRRQGAANTEAFF.

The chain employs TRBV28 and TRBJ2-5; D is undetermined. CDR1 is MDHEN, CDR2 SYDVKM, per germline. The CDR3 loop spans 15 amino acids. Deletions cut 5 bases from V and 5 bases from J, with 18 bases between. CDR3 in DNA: TGTGCCAGCAGTCCCCTTTTGTGGGCCCAGGAGACCCAGTACTTC. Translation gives CASSPLLWAQETQYF.

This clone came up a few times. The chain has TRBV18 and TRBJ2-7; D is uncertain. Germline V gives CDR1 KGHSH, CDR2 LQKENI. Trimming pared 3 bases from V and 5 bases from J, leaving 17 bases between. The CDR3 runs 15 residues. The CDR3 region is CASSPLNPSRNEQYF. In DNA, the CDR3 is TGTGCCAGCTCACCGCTTAATCCCTCTCGGAACGAGCAGTACTTC.

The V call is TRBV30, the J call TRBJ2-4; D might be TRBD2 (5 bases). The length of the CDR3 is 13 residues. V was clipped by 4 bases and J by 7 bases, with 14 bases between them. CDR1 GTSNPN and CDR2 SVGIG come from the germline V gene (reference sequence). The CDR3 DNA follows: TGTGCCTGGACGGAAACAGCGGAGAACATTCAGTACTTC. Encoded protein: CAWTETAENIQYF.

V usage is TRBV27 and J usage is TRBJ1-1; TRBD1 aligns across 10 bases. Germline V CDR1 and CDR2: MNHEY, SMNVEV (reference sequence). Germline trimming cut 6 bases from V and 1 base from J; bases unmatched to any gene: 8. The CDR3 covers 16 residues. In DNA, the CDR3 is TGTGCCAGCAGAAAACGACAGGGGGCGGAGAACACTGAAGCTTTCTTT. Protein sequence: CASRKRQGAENTEAFF.

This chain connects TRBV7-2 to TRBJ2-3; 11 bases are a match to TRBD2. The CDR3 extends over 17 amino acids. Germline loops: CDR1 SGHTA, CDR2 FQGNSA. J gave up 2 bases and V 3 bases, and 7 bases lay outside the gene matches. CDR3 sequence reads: CASSLYLAGGSTDTQYF. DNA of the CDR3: TGTGCCAGCAGCTTGTATCTAGCGGGAGGTTCCACAGATACGCAGTATTTT.

This chain's CDR3 is CASSLTAIPGNTIYF. Here the CDR3 DNA reads TGTGCCAGCAGTTTAACGGCCATCCCTGGAAACACCATATATTTT. The gene calls are TRBV28 and TRBJ1-3; the D is unclear. The CDR3 runs to 15 residues. The germline V gene has CDR1 MDHEN and CDR2 SYDVKM. The V and J ends lost 2 bases and 2 bases respectively, with 10 bases between them.

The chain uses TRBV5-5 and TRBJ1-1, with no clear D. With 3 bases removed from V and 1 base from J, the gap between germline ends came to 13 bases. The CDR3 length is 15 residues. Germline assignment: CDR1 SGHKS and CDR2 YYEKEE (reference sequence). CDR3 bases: TGTGCCAGCAGCTGGGCGGTAGGTACGAACACTGAAGCTTTCTTT. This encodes CASSWAVGTNTEAFF.

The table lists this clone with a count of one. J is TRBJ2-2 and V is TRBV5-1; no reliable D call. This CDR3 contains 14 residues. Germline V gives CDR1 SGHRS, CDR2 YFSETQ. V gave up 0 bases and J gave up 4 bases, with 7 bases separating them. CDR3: CASSLGNPTGELFF. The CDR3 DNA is TGCGCCAGCAGCTTGGGGAACCCCACCGGGGAGCTGTTTTTT. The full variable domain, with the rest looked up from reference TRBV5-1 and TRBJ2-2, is KAGVTQTPRYLIKTRGQQVTLSCSPISGHRSVSWYQQTPGQGLQFLFEYFSETQRNKGNFPGRFSGRQFSNSRSEMNVSTLELGDSALYLCASSLGNPTGELFFGEGSRLTVL.

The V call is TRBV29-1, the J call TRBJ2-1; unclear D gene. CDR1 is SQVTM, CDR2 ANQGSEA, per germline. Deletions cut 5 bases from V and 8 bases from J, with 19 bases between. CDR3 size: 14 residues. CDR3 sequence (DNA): TGCAGCGTTTATGGACGTTTGGGGATCGATGAGCAGTTCTTC. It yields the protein CSVYGRLGIDEQFF.

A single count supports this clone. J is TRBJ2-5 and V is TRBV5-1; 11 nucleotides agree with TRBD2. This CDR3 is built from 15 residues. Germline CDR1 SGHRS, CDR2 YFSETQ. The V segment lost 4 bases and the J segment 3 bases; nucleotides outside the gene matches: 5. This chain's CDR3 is CASSTLLAGEETQYF. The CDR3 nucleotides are TGCGCCAGCAGCACCCTACTAGCGGGGGAAGAGACCCAGTACTTC.

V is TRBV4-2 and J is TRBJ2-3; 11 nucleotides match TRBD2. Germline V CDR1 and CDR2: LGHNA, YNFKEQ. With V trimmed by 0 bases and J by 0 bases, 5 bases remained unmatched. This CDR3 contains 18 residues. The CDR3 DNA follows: TGTGCCAGCAGCCAAGATCAGGGACTAGCGGAAAGCACAGATACGCAGTATTTT. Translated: CASSQDQGLAESTDTQYF.

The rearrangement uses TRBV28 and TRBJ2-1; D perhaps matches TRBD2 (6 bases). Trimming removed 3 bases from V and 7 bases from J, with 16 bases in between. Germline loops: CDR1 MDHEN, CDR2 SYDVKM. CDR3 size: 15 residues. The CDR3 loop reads CASSFGQAGINEQFF. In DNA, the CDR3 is TGTGCCAGCAGTTTTGGTCAGGCGGGGATAAATGAGCAGTTCTTC. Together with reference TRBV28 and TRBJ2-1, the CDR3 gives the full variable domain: DVKVTQSSRYLVKRTGEKVFLECVQDMDHENMFWYRQDPGLGLRLIYFSYDVKMKEKGDIPEGYSVSREKKERFSLILESASTNQTSMYLCASSFGQAGINEQFFGPGTRLTVL.

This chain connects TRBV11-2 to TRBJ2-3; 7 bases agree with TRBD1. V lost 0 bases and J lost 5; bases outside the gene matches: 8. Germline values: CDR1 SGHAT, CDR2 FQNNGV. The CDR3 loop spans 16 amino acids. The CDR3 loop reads CASSLDGTAAQDTQYF. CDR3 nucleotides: TGTGCCAGCAGCTTAGATGGGACAGCCGCACAAGATACGCAGTATTTT.

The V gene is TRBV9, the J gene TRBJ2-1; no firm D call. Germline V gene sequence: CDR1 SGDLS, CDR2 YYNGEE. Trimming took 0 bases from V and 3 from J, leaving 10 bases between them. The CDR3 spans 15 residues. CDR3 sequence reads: CASSVGSFFYNEQFF. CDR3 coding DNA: TGTGCCAGCAGCGTAGGGTCCTTTTTCTACAATGAGCAGTTCTTC.

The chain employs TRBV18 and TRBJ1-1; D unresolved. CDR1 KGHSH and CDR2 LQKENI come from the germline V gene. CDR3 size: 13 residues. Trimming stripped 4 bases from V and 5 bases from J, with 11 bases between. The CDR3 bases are TGTGCCAGCTCACAAGGGCTAAGTACTGAAGCTTTCTTT. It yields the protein CASSQGLSTEAFF.

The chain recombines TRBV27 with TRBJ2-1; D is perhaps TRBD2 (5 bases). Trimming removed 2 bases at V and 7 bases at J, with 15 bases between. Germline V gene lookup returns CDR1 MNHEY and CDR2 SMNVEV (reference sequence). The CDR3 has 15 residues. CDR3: CASSLRTGLGNEQFF. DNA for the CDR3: TGTGCCAGCAGTTTAAGAACGGGATTAGGAAATGAGCAGTTCTTC.

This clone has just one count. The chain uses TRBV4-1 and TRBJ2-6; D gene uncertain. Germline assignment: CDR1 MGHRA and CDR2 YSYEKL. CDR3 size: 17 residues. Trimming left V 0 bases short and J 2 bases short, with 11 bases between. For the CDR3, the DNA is TGCGCCAGCAGCCAAGATAAAACTCGGGCTGGGGCCAACGTCCTGACTTTC. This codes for CASSQDKTRAGANVLTF.